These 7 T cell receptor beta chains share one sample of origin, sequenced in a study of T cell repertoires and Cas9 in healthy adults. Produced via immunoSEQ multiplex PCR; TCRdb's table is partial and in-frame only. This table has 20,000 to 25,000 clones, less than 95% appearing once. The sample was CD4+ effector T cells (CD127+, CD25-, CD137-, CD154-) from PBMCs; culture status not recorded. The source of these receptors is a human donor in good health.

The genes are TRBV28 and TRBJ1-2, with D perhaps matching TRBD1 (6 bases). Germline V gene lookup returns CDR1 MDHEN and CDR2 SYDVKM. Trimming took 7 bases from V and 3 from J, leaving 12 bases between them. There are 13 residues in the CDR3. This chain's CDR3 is CASTENRDYGYTF. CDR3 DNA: TGTGCCAGCACCGAAAACAGGGACTATGGCTACACCTTC.

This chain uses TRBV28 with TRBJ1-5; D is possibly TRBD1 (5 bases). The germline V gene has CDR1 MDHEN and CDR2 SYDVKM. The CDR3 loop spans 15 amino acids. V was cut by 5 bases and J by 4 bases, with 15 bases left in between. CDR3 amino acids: CASSTRTPGNQPQHF. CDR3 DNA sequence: TGTGCCAGCAGTACCCGGACACCGGGAAATCAGCCCCAGCATTTT.

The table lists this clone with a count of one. The CDR3 loop reads CASRQRGGNNEQFF. DNA of the CDR3: TGTGCCAGCAGGCAGCGGGGGGGAAACAATGAGCAGTTCTTC. The rearrangement uses TRBV6-1 and TRBJ2-1; 10 bases align to TRBD2. CDR3 length: 14 amino acids. Germline V gene data show CDR1 as MNHNS and CDR2 as SASEGT. V gave up 6 bases and J gave up 5 bases; unmatched junction bases: 4.

The CDR3 loop is CAISLTSGRAPNEQFF. The DNA of the CDR3 is TGTGCCATCAGTCTCACTAGCGGGAGGGCCCCCAATGAGCAGTTCTTC. The chain joins TRBV10-3 to TRBJ2-1, with TRBD2 matching over 13 bases. V dropped 5 bases and J dropped 6; count of bases not matched to a gene: 7. The CDR3 covers 16 residues. Per the germline V gene, CDR1 is ENHRY and CDR2 is SYGVKD.

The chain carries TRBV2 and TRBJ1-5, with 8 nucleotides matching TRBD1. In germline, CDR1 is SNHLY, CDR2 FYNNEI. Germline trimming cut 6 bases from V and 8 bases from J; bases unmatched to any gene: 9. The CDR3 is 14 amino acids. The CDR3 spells CASSWTGPGEPQHF. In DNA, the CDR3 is TGTGCCAGCAGCTGGACAGGGCCAGGTGAGCCCCAGCATTTT. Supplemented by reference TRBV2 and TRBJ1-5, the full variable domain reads EPEVTQTPSHQVTQMGQEVILRCVPISNHLYFYWYRQILGQKVEFLVSFYNNEISEKSEIFDDQFSVERPDGSNFTLKIRSTKLEDSAMYFCASSWTGPGEPQHFGDGTRLSIL.

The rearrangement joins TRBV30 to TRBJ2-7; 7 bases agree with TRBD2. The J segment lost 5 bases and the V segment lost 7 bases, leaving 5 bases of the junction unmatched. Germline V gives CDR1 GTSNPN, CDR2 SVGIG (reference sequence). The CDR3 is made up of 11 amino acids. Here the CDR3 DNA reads TGTGCCTCGGGACTACGAAACGAGCAGTACTTC. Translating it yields CASGLRNEQYF.

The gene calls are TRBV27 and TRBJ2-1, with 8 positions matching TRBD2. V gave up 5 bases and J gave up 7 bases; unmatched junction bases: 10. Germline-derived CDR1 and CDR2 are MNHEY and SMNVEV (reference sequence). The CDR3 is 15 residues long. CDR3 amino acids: CASSTNSGKGNEQFF. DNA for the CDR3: TGTGCCAGCAGTACGAATAGCGGGAAAGGTAATGAGCAGTTCTTC.